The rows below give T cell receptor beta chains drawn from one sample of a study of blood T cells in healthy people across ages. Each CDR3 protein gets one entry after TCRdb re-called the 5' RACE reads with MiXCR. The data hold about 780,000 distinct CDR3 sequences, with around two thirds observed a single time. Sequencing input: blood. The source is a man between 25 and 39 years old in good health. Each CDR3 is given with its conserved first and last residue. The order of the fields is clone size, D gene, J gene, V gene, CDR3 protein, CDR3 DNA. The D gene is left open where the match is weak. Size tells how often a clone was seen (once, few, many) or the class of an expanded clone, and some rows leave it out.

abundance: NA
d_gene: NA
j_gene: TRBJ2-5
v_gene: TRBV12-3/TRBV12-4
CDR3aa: CASSLVGLQKTQYF
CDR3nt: TGTGCCAGCAGTTTGGTTGGACTCCAAAAGACCCAGTACTTC

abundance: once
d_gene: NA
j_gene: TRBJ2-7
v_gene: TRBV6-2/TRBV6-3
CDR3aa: CAIERRLGELSYEQYF
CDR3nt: TGTGCCATCGAGAGGAGACTTGGTGAGCTCTCCTACGAGCAGTACTTC

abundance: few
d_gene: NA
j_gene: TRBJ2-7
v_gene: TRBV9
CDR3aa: CASSVATGVEQYF
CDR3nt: TGTGCCAGCAGCGTAGCTACGGGGGTCGAGCAGTACTTC

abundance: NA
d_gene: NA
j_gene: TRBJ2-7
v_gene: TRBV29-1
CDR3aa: CSVDVSGGDEQYF
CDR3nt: TGCAGCGTTGATGTATCAGGGGGGGACGAGCAGTACTTC

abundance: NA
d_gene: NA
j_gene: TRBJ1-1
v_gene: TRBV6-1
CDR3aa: CASSEIVTGREAFF
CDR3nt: TGTGCCAGCAGTGAAATCGTGACAGGCAGAGAAGCTTTCTTT

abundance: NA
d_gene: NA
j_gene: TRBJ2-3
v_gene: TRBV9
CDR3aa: CASSVGWGPTDTQYF
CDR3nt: TGTGCCAGCAGCGTGGGGTGGGGGCCCACAGATACGCAGTATTTT

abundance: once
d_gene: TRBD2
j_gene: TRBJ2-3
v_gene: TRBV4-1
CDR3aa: CASSQPGLAGGSTDTQYF
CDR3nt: TGCGCCAGCAGCCAACCGGGACTAGCGGGGGGGAGCACAGATACGCAGTATTTT

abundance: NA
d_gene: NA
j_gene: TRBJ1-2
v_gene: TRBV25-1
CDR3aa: CASSDSQTDYTF
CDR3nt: TGTGCCAGCAGTGACTCCCAGACAGACTACACCTTC

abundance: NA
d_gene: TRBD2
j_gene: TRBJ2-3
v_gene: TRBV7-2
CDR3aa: CASSLFSGGAVDTQYF
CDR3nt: TGTGCCAGCAGCCTATTCAGCGGGGGGGCGGTGGATACGCAGTATTTT

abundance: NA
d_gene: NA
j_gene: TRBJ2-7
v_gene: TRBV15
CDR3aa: CATSRAGAGTTYEQYF
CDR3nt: TGTGCCACCAGCAGAGCAGGGGCAGGGACTACCTACGAGCAGTACTTC

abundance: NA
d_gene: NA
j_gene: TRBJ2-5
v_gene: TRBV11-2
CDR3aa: CASNGGSGNQETQYF
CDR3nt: TGTGCCAGCAACGGTGGTAGCGGTAACCAAGAGACCCAGTACTTC

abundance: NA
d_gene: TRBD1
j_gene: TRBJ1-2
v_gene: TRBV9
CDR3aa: CASSVEDRPRSYGYTF
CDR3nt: TGTGCCAGCAGCGTAGAGGACAGGCCGCGGTCCTATGGCTACACCTTC

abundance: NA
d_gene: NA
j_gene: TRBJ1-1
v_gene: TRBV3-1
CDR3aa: CASSLGQTEAFF
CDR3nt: TGTGCCAGCAGCCTCGGACAGACTGAAGCTTTCTTT

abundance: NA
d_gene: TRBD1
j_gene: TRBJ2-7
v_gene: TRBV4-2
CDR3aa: CASSQMTGIYEQYF
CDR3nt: TGTGCCAGCAGCCAGATGACAGGGATCTACGAGCAGTACTTC

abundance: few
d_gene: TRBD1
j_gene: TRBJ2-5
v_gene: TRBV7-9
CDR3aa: CATTPGQGFQETQYF
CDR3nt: TGTGCCACCACACCGGGACAGGGGTTCCAAGAGACCCAGTACTTC

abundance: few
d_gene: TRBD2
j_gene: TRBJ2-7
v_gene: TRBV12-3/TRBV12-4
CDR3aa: CASSSWTSGPEQYF
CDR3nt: TGTGCCAGCAGTAGCTGGACTAGCGGACCGGAGCAGTACTTC

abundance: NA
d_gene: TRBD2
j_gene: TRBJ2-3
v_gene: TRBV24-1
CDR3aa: CATSDLAGGLTDTQYF
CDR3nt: TGTGCCACCAGTGACCTAGCGGGGGGGCTCACAGATACGCAGTATTTT

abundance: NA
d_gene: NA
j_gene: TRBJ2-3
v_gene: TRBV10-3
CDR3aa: CAISVWRGAGADTQYF
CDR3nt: TGTGCCATCAGTGTCTGGCGAGGCGCTGGCGCAGATACGCAGTATTTT

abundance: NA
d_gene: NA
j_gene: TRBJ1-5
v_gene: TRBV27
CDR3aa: CASSWGYNQPQHF
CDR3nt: TGTGCCAGCAGTTGGGGGTACAATCAGCCCCAGCATTTT

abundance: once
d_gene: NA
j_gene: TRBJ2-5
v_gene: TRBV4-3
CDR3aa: CASSQDHQETQYF
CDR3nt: TGCGCCAGCAGCCAGGACCATCAAGAGACCCAGTACTTC

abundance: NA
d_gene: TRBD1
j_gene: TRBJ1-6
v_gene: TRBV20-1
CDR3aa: CSALGGTGESPLHF
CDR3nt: TGCAGTGCCCTCGGGGGGACAGGGGAATCACCCCTCCACTTT

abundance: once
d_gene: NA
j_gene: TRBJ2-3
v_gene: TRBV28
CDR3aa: CASRALGRDTQYF
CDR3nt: TGTGCCAGCAGGGCACTCGGTAGAGATACGCAGTATTTT

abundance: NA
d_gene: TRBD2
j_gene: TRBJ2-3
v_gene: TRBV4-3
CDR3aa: CASSQNSGGAFRDTQYF
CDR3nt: TGCGCCAGCAGCCAAAATAGCGGGGGGGCGTTTAGAGATACGCAGTATTTT

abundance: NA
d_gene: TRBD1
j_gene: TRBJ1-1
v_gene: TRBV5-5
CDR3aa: CASSRQGANTEAFF
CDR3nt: TGTGCCAGCAGCCGACAGGGGGCGAACACTGAAGCTTTCTTT

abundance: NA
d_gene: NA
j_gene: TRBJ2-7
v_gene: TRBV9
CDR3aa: CASSPSTYDGYEQYF
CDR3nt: TGTGCCAGCAGCCCCTCAACTTACGACGGCTACGAGCAGTACTTC

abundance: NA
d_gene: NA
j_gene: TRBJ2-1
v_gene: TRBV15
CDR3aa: CATSRDRARYNEQFF
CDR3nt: TGTGCCACCAGCAGAGACAGGGCCCGCTACAATGAGCAGTTCTTC

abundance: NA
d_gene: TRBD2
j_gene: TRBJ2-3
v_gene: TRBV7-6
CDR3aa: CASSLRGEPTDTQYF
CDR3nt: TGTGCTAGCAGCCTCCGGGGGGAGCCCACAGATACGCAGTATTTT

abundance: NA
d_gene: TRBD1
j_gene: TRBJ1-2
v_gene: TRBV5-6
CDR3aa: CASSSSHRGTYGYTF
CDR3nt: TGTGCCAGCAGCTCGAGTCACAGGGGGACCTATGGCTACACCTTC

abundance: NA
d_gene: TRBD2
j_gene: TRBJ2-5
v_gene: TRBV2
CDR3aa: CASSEGVAGYQETQYF
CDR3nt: TGTGCCAGTAGTGAGGGCGTAGCGGGGTACCAAGAGACCCAGTACTTC

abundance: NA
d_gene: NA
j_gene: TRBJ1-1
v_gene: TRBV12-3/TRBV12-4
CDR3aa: CASSLSVTEAFF
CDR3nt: TGTGCCAGCAGTTTATCCGTGACTGAAGCTTTCTTT

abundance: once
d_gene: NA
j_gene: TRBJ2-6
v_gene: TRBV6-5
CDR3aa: CASSYKTGRGSGANVLTF
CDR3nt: TGTGCCAGCAGTTACAAGACAGGAAGAGGGTCTGGGGCCAACGTCCTGACTTTC

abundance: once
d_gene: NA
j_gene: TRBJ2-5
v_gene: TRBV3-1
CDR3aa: CASSLLTGAAETQYF
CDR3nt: TGTGCCAGCAGCCTGTTGACGGGGGCGGCGGAGACCCAGTACTTC

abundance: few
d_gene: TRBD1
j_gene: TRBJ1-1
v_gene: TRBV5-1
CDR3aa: CASSLAAGQGNTEAFF
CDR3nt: TGCGCCAGCAGCTTGGCGGCGGGACAGGGGAACACTGAAGCTTTCTTT

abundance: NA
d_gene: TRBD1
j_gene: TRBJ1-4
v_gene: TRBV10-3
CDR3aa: CAISGTGARGREKLFF
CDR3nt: TGTGCCATCAGTGGGACAGGGGCCAGGGGACGTGAAAAACTGTTTTTT

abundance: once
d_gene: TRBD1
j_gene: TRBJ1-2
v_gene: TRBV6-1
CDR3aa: CASTRDRGLRYGYTF
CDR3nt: TGTGCCAGCACTCGCGACAGGGGTTTACGGTATGGCTACACCTTC

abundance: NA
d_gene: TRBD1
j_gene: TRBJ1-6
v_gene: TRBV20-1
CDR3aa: CSATPRDRDYSPLHF
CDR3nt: TGCAGTGCTACCCCCCGGGACAGGGATTATTCACCCCTCCACTTT

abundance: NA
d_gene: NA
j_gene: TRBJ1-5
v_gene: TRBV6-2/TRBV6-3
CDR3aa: CASEGGHVQPQHF
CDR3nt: TGTGCCAGCGAGGGGGGACACGTCCAGCCCCAGCATTTT

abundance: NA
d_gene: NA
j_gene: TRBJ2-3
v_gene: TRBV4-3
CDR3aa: CASSQDWGVGHTDTQYF
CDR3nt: TGCGCCAGCAGCCAAGATTGGGGGGTAGGCCACACAGATACGCAGTATTTT

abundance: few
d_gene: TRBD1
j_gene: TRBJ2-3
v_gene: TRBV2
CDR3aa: CASAYRGRNTDTQYF
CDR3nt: TGTGCCAGCGCCTACAGGGGGCGCAACACAGATACGCAGTATTTT

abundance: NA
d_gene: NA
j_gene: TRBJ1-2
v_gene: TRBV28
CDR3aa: CASSVAGGSGYTF
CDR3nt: TGTGCCAGCAGTGTGGCGGGGGGCAGTGGCTACACCTTC

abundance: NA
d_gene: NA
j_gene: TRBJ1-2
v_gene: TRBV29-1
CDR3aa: CSVTHGANGYTF
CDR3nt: TGCAGCGTTACGCACGGGGCAAATGGCTACACCTTC

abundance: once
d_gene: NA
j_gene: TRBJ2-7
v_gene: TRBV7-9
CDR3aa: CASSGRLPEQYF
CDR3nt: TGTGCCAGCAGCGGCAGACTCCCCGAGCAGTACTTC

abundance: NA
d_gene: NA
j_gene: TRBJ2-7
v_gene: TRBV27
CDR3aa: CASTARQPYEQYF
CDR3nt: TGTGCCAGCACCGCGCGGCAGCCCTACGAGCAGTACTTC

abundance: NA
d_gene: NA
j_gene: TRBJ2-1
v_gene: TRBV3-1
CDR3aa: CASSQGYSSNEQFF
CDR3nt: TGTGCCAGCAGCCAAGGTTATAGTTCTAATGAGCAGTTCTTC

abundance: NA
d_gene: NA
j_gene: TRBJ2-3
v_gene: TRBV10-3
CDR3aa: CAISDLRDTQYF
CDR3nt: TGTGCCATCAGCGACTTACGAGATACGCAGTATTTT

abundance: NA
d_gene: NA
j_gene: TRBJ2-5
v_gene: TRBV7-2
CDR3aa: CASSTFSETQYF
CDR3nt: TGTGCCAGCAGCACCTTTTCGGAGACCCAGTACTTC

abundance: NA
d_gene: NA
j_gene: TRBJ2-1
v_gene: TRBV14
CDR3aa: CASSQGRTLAYNEQFF
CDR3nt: TGTGCCAGCAGCCAAGGGCGGACGTTGGCCTACAATGAGCAGTTCTTC

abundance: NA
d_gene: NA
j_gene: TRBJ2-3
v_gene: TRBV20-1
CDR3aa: CSAPGLTGGDTQYF
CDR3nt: TGCAGTGCTCCGGGCCTAACAGGCGGAGATACGCAGTATTTT

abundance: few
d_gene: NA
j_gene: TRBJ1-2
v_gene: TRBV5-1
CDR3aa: CASSLQGFAGYTF
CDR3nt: TGCGCCAGCAGCTTGCAGGGGTTTGCGGGCTACACCTTC

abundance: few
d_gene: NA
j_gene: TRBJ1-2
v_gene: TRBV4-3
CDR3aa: CASSQDRPLDYGYTF
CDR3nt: TGCGCCAGCAGCCAAGATCGGCCCTTAGACTATGGCTACACCTTC

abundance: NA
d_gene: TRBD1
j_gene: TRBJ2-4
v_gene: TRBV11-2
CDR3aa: CASSLPQRRTGAKNIQYF
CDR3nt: TGTGCCAGCAGCTTACCACAGCGACGGACAGGGGCCAAAAACATTCAGTACTTC

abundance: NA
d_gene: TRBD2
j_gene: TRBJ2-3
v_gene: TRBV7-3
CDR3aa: CASSPLAGEVDTQYF
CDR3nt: TGTGCCAGCAGCCCATTAGCGGGGGAGGTAGATACGCAGTATTTT

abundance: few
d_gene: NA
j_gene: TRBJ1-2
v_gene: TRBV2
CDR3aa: CASIRWGSADYGYTF
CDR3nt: TGTGCCAGCATAAGATGGGGCTCCGCTGACTATGGCTACACCTTC